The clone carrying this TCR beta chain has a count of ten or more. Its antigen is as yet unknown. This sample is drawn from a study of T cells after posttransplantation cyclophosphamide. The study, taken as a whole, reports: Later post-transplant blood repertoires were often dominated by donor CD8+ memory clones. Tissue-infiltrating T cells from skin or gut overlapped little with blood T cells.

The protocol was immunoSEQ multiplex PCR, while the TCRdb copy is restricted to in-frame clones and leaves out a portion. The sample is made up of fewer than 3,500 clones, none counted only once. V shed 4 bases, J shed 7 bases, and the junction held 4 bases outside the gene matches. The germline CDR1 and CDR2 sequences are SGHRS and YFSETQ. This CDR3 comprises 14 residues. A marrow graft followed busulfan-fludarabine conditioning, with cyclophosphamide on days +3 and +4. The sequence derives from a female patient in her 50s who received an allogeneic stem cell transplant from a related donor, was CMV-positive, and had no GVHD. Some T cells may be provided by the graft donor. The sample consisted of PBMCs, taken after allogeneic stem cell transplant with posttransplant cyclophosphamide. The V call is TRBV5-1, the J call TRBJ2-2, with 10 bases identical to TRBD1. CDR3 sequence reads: CASSGTGVYGELFF. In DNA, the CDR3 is TGCGCCAGCAGCGGGACAGGGGTCTACGGGGAGCTGTTTTTT.